Below, one T cell receptor (beta chain) is given with its context. Its target is unknown. The CDR3 is 16 amino acids. Looked up from germline, CDR1 is SGDLS and CDR2 is YYNGEE. The V end was cut by 2 bases, the J end by 2 bases, with 14 bases between. Assay: immunoSEQ multiplex PCR; the TCRdb copy retains only in-frame clones and omits some. In the table there are 40,000 or so clones, about 94% of which are singletons. The sample originates from a study of graft-versus-host responses after intestinal transplantation. The overall study: Tacrolimus plus steroids were given to all recipients for approximately 3 years, preceded by anti-thymocyte globulin induction. Overall study results and limits: Detection of GvH clones occurred in recipient marrow, and some had their first appearance in ileum or blood.

This clonotype was sampled from a human donor who was the organ donor for an intestinal transplant. This specimen consisted of unstimulated CD8+ T cells sorted from spleen or lymph node cells, obtained before transplant. The V gene is TRBV9, the J gene TRBJ2-1; no clear D gene. The CDR3 DNA reads as TGTGCCAGCAGCGTTGGGAAAACCAGGCCCTACAATGAGCAGTTCTTC. Translating gives CASSVGKTRPYNEQFF.